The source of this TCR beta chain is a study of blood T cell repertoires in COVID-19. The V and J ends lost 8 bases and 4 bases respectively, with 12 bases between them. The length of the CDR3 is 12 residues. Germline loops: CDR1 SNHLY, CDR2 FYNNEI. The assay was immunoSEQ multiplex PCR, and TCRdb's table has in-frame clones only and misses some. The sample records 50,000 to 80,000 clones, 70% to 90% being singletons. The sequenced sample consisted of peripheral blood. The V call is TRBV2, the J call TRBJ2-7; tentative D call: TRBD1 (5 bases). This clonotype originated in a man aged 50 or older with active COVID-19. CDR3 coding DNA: TGTGCCAGCCGCTTCAGGGCGTACGAGCAGTACTTC. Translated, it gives CASRFRAYEQYF.